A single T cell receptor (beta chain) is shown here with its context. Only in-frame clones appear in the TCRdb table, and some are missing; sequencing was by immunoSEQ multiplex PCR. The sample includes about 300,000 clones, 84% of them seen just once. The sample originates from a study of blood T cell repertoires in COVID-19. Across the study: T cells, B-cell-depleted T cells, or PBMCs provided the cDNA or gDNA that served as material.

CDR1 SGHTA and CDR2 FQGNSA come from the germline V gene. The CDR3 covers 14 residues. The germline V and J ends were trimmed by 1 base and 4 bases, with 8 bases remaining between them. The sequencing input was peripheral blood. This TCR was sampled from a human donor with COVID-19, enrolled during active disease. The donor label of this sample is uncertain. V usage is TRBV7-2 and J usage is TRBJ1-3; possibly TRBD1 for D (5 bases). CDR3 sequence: CASSLVPGGNTIYF. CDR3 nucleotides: TGTGCCAGCAGCTTAGTTCCAGGGGGAAACACCATATATTTT.